This passage covers 15 T cell receptor beta chains from one sample sequenced in a study of sequential checkpoint blockade in melanoma (dated by TCRdb to about 2019). The sample's treatment or condition, from its label and the paper: randomized to nivolumab then ipilimumab (arm A) or the reverse (arm B). Receptor libraries were prepared by the immunoSEQ multiplex PCR assay. As stored in TCRdb, this immuneACCESS dataset retains in-frame rearrangements with V and J assigned. A fraction of the clones does not appear; measured against another copy, unresolved V genes explain less than half of the discrepancy, and the remainder lacks a known reason. A total of about 27,000 clones appear in this sample, 70% to 80% of them only once. Roughly 13% of the sample belongs to the ten largest clones. Material: CD8+ T cells sorted from blood (inferred from file names), obtained from a patient given nivolumab and ipilimumab in sequence. These receptors came from a human donor with melanoma.

The rearrangement uses TRBV28 and TRBJ2-2, with a possible D match to TRBD1 (6 bases). This CDR3 is built from 14 residues. V was cut by 5 bases and J by 6 bases, with 13 bases left in between. The V gene's germline CDR1 is MDHEN and CDR2 SYDVKM. CDR3 amino acids: CASSHRVVAGELFF. The CDR3 coding sequence is TGTGCCAGCAGTCACAGGGTTGTGGCCGGGGAGCTGTTTTTT.

This rearrangement joins TRBV13 to TRBJ1-2, with 8 bases that match TRBD1. The CDR3 loop spans 16 amino acids. Germline V gene sequence: CDR1 PRHDT, CDR2 FYEKMQ (reference sequence). J gave up 8 bases and V 1 base, and 12 bases lay outside the gene matches. The CDR3 nucleotides are TGTGCCAGCAGCTTAGCTCCCCAGGGGGCGGCATGGGGCTACACCTTC. It codes for CASSLAPQGAAWGYTF.

The V and J genes are TRBV6-1 and TRBJ1-2; D call uncertain. The germline V gene encodes CDR1 MNHNS and CDR2 SASEGT. V was pared by 2 bases and J by 5 bases, with 12 bases between. This CDR3 comprises 14 residues. CDR3 sequence: CASSEYGEWYGYTF. CDR3 sequence (DNA): TGTGCCAGCAGTGAATACGGGGAGTGGTATGGCTACACCTTC.

This chain joins TRBV7-6 and TRBJ2-5, with 7 bases that match TRBD1. The DNA end lines up better with TRBJ2-7; the J call may be wrong. CDR3 size: 16 residues. Germline V lookup: CDR1 SGHVS, CDR2 FNYEAQ. The CDR3 DNA is TGTGCCAGCAGCTTAGCGACAGGGACATACCCCTACGAGCAGTACTTC. Residues: CASSLATGTYPYEQYF.

The chain links TRBV11-1 to TRBJ2-7; 10 bases fit TRBD2. The V gene end was trimmed by 5 bases and the J gene end by 0 bases; junction bases not matched to a gene: 16. The CDR3 is made up of 19 amino acids. Germline V gene lookup returns CDR1 SGHAT and CDR2 FQDESV (reference sequence). As DNA, the CDR3 is TGTGCCAGCAGCAAGGAACCCCTCCTAGCGGGGGTTCCCTCCTACGAGCAGTACTTC. Translated: CASSKEPLLAGVPSYEQYF.

The chain uses TRBV6-6 and TRBJ2-5; D gene ambiguous. With 1 base removed from V and 2 bases from J, the gap between germline ends came to 2 bases. CDR3 length equals 12 residues. Germline assignment: CDR1 MNHNY and CDR2 SVGAGI (reference sequence). The CDR3 loop reads CASSYLQETQYF. As DNA, the CDR3 is TGTGCCAGCAGTTACTTACAAGAGACCCAGTACTTC.

In its sample, this clone was seen many times. CDR3: CASSQRTGEVETQYF. CDR3 nucleotides: TGTGCCAGCAGCCAGAGGACAGGGGAGGTAGAGACCCAGTACTTC. J is TRBJ2-5 and V is TRBV4-2, with 9 positions matching TRBD1. J was trimmed by 4 bases and V by 3 bases; bases with no gene match: 6. The CDR3 spans 15 residues. Germline CDR1 LGHNA, CDR2 YNFKEQ.

This clone showed up just once. The CDR3 here is CASSAGQTNTGELFF. CDR3 nucleotide sequence: TGTGCCAGCAGCGCGGGACAAACTAACACCGGGGAGCTGTTTTTT. The chain carries TRBV9 and TRBJ2-2; weak D call: TRBD1 (6 bases). Deletions cut 3 bases from V and 2 bases from J, with 11 bases between. Per the germline V gene, CDR1 is SGDLS and CDR2 is YYNGEE. The CDR3 covers 15 residues.

This chain links TRBV6-5 with TRBJ1-6; D is possibly TRBD1 (6 bases). V lost 6 bases to trimming and J lost 7 bases, with 10 bases between them. CDR3 length equals 13 residues. Germline assignment: CDR1 MNHEY and CDR2 SVGAGI. Written as DNA, the CDR3 is TGTGCCAGCAGACCGCAGGGGAATTCACCCCTCCACTTT. Its translation is CASRPQGNSPLHF.

The chain couples TRBV6-5 to TRBJ2-1, with D possibly matching TRBD1 (5 bases). V lost 6 bases, J lost 4 bases, and 7 bases lay in between. CDR3 length: 12 residues. Germline values: CDR1 MNHEY, CDR2 SVGAGI. This chain's CDR3 is CASSPGYNEQFF. The DNA of the CDR3 is TGTGCCAGCAGCCCAGGGTACAATGAGCAGTTCTTC.

The gene calls are TRBV5-6 and TRBJ2-2; TRBD2 matches at 13 bases. With 3 bases clipped from V and 0 bases from J, the junction kept 8 bases outside the gene matches. Germline lookup yields CDR1 SGHDT and CDR2 YYEEEE. The CDR3 has 19 amino acids. This CDR3 reads CASSWTGLAGVSNTGELFF. CDR3 nucleotide sequence: TGTGCCAGCAGCTGGACTGGACTAGCGGGGGTGTCGAACACCGGGGAGCTGTTTTTT.

This chain joins TRBV4-1 and TRBJ1-5; D is unresolved. The CDR3 has 14 amino acids. The germline V gene encodes CDR1 MGHRA and CDR2 YSYEKL. The V end was cut by 3 bases, the J end by 0 bases, with 6 bases between. The CDR3, as DNA: TGCGCCAGCAGCCAGTACTATAGCAATCAGCCCCAGCATTTT. It is translated as CASSQYYSNQPQHF.

This rearrangement joins TRBV5-1 to TRBJ2-3; a possible D gene is TRBD2 (6 bases). The germline CDR1 and CDR2 sequences are SGHRS and YFSETQ. This CDR3 has 14 residues. The V gene lost 2 bases and the J gene lost 4 bases, with 11 bases spanning the gap. The CDR3 DNA sequence: TGCGCCAGCAGCTTTTTGGGGGGTTCAGATACGCAGTATTTT. Translating gives CASSFLGGSDTQYF.

This sequence joins TRBV7-8 and TRBJ2-5, with D unresolved. CDR1 is SGHVS and CDR2 is FQNEAQ in the germline V gene. V gave up 1 base and J gave up 0 bases, with 3 bases separating them. This CDR3 has 13 residues. DNA for the CDR3: TGTGCCAGCAGCTTAGACAACCAAGAGACCCAGTACTTC. Translated: CASSLDNQETQYF.

The CDR3 coding sequence is TGCGCCAGCAGCCTGGGACTAGCGGGCTCCTACGAGCAGTACTTC. Protein sequence: CASSLGLAGSYEQYF. The chain joins TRBV5-1 to TRBJ2-7, with 12 bases identical to TRBD2. The CDR3 consists of 15 residues. After removal of 4 bases from V and 0 bases from J, the junction contained 2 bases not matched to a gene. CDR1 is SGHRS and CDR2 is YFSETQ in the germline V gene.